Listed below are T cell receptor beta chains from one sample, sequenced in a study of OX40 agonist ivuxolimab in advanced cancers. TCRdb's table, derived via immunoSEQ multiplex PCR, lists solely in-frame clones and lacks some. The sample holds under 80,000 clones; 70% to 90% are singletons and the top ten take approximately 2%. The sample consisted of CD4+ or CD8+ T cells sorted from blood, taken in a trial of the OX40 agonist ivuxolimab. These receptors all come from an adult with an advanced solid tumor such as melanoma, head and neck, liver or kidney cancer. CDR3s include the opening cysteine and the closing phenylalanine or tryptophan. Each record gives: CDR3 length, J gene, D gene, V gene, clone size, CDR3 protein, CDR3 DNA. D genes are given only for firm matches. For some rows the clone size is stated as once, few or many, or as a class when expanded; others skip it.

15 TRBJ2-1 - TRBV11-2 few CASSLDLANYNEQFF TGTGCCAGCAGCTTAGATCTGGCAAATTACAATGAGCAGTTCTTC
12 TRBJ1-3 - TRBV30 - CAWSPPGNTIYF TGTGCCTGGAGCCCCCCTGGAAACACCATATATTTT
13 TRBJ2-7 - TRBV30 once CAWRRGISYEQYF TGTGCCTGGAGGAGGGGAATCTCCTACGAGCAGTACTTC
14 TRBJ2-6 TRBD1 TRBV2 - CASRDRAGANVLTF TGTGCCAGCAGGGACAGGGCTGGGGCCAACGTCCTGACTTTC
11 TRBJ2-7 - TRBV11-2 few CASRLFDEQYF TGTGCCAGCAGATTATTTGACGAGCAGTACTTC
12 TRBJ1-1 - TRBV6-5 - CASYRVGTEAFF TGTGCCAGCTACAGGGTTGGGACTGAAGCTTTCTTT
14 TRBJ2-1 - TRBV7-2 - CASSLGGGVNEQFF TGTGCCAGCAGCTTAGGGGGGGGCGTAAATGAGCAGTTCTTC
14 TRBJ2-1 - TRBV7-2 - CASSPPPYYNEQFF TGTGCCAGCAGCCCCCCCCCATACTACAATGAGCAGTTCTTC
14 TRBJ2-1 - TRBV7-2 - CASSPDREWDEQFF TGTGCCAGCAGCCCCGACCGGGAGTGGGATGAGCAGTTCTTC
13 TRBJ2-3 - TRBV5-6 - CASSPLHTDTQYF TGTGCCAGCAGCCCCCTGCACACAGATACGCAGTATTTT
14 TRBJ2-5 - TRBV14 few CASSLPGAGGTQYF TGTGCCAGCAGCCTTCCAGGGGCCGGTGGGACCCAGTACTTC
13 TRBJ2-2 - TRBV29-1 - CSVEVTNTGELFF TGCAGCGTTGAAGTTACTAACACCGGGGAGCTGTTTTTT
15 TRBJ2-3 - TRBV5-4 - CASSLGLMDPDTQYF TGTGCCAGCAGCTTGGGACTTATGGATCCAGATACGCAGTATTTT
13 TRBJ1-2 - TRBV10-3 - CATDAGASSGYTF TGTGCCACTGATGCAGGGGCGTCGAGTGGCTACACCTTC
16 TRBJ2-2 TRBD1 TRBV27 - CASSLDRGLGTGELFF TGTGCCAGCAGTTTAGACAGGGGCCTGGGGACCGGGGAGCTGTTTTTT
19 TRBJ2-1 TRBD2 TRBV7-2 - CASSLAGTSGGFSYNEQFF TGTGCCAGCAGCTTAGCCGGGACTAGCGGGGGATTCTCCTACAATGAGCAGTTCTTC
12 TRBJ2-1 TRBD1 TRBV18 - CASSPTGDEQFF TGTGCCAGCTCACCTACAGGGGATGAGCAGTTCTTC
13 TRBJ1-2 TRBD1 TRBV11-1 - CASSATGVYGYTF TGTGCCAGCAGCGCGACAGGGGTCTATGGCTACACCTTC
13 TRBJ2-2 - TRBV18 - CASSPRATGELFF TGTGCCAGCTCACCACGGGCCACCGGGGAGCTGTTTTTT
15 TRBJ1-4 - TRBV28 - CASSSPRDGNEKLFF TGTGCCAGCAGTTCCCCCCGGGACGGAAATGAAAAACTGTTTTTT
13 TRBJ1-1 - TRBV28 - CASALRLNTEAFF TGTGCCAGCGCCTTAAGGCTGAACACTGAAGCTTTCTTT
16 TRBJ2-1 TRBD1 TRBV5-5 - CASSVPGTGASNEQFF TGTGCCAGCAGCGTTCCCGGGACAGGGGCCAGCAATGAGCAGTTCTTC
11 TRBJ2-7 - TRBV4-1 - CASSQGFEQYF TGCGCCAGCAGCCAAGGGTTCGAGCAGTACTTC
12 TRBJ2-5 - TRBV5-5 - CASSASQETQYF TGTGCCAGCAGCGCTAGCCAAGAGACCCAGTACTTC
14 TRBJ2-5 - TRBV27 - CASALTRGSETQYF TGTGCCAGCGCCCTCACGCGGGGATCAGAGACCCAGTACTTC
15 TRBJ1-2 - TRBV18 - CASSPQQGRDYGYTF TGTGCCAGCTCACCTCAACAGGGCAGGGACTATGGCTACACCTTC
15 TRBJ2-7 TRBD1 TRBV6-5 - CASSLTPDRTYEQYF TGTGCCAGCAGTTTGACTCCGGACAGGACCTACGAGCAGTACTTC
14 TRBJ1-5 - TRBV28 once CASSLGGEVQPQHF TGTGCCAGCAGTCTCGGAGGGGAGGTTCAGCCCCAGCATTTT
13 TRBJ2-1 - TRBV28 - CASTNSLKNEQFF TGTGCCAGCACCAACTCACTGAAAAATGAGCAGTTCTTC
15 TRBJ2-2 TRBD1 TRBV28 - CASSLGDRYTGELFF TGTGCCAGCAGTTTAGGGGACAGATACACCGGGGAGCTGTTTTTT
15 TRBJ1-5 TRBD1 TRBV15 - CATSRSDRESQPQHF TGTGCCACCAGCAGATCGGACAGGGAAAGTCAGCCCCAGCATTTT
15 TRBJ2-3 TRBD2 TRBV10-3 - CAIRLAGGSTDTQYF TGTGCCATCCGACTAGCGGGGGGTAGCACAGATACGCAGTATTTT
13 TRBJ1-1 - TRBV6-5 once CASSYGDGSEAFF TGTGCCAGCAGTTACGGGGACGGCTCTGAAGCTTTCTTT
14 TRBJ2-7 TRBD2 TRBV5-1 - CASSAGEREAEQYF TGCGCCAGCAGCGCCGGGGAGCGGGAGGCCGAGCAGTACTTC
13 TRBJ1-3 - TRBV6-5 - CASSWNSGNTIYF TGTGCCAGCAGCTGGAACTCTGGAAACACCATATATTTT
15 TRBJ2-1 - TRBV19 - CASSIRQSSYNEQFF TGTGCCAGTAGTATCCGGCAGAGCTCCTACAATGAGCAGTTCTTC
14 TRBJ1-2 TRBD1 TRBV6-5 - CASSTEQGAGGYTF TGTGCCAGCAGTACCGAACAGGGGGCAGGAGGCTACACCTTC
13 TRBJ2-7 - TRBV19 - CASSSPQGGEQYF TGTGCCAGTAGTTCCCCCCAAGGGGGCGAGCAGTACTTC
12 TRBJ2-5 - TRBV30 once CAWSGGGETQYF TGTGCCTGGAGTGGGGGCGGAGAGACCCAGTACTTC
12 TRBJ2-7 - TRBV28 - CATMGSSYEQYF TGTGCCACGATGGGTAGCTCCTACGAGCAGTACTTC
14 TRBJ2-2 TRBD1 TRBV23-1 - CASGLYRGRGELFF TGCGCCAGCGGCCTTTACAGGGGCAGGGGGGAGCTGTTTTTT
14 TRBJ2-3 TRBD2 TRBV14 - CASSQALAVDTQYF TGTGCCAGCAGCCAAGCTCTAGCGGTAGATACGCAGTATTTT
13 TRBJ2-7 - TRBV7-9 once CASSLAEGAGQYF TGTGCCAGCAGCTTAGCGGAGGGGGCCGGGCAGTACTTC
13 TRBJ1-4 TRBD1 TRBV30 - CASTGTGNEKLFF TGTGCCTCTACCGGGACAGGGAATGAAAAACTGTTTTTT
15 TRBJ1-2 - TRBV11-2 - CASSYPQAGNYGYTF TGTGCCAGCAGCTACCCCCAAGCAGGAAACTATGGCTACACCTTC
15 TRBJ1-3 - TRBV15 - CATSPGKSSGNTIYF TGTGCCACCAGCCCCGGTAAATCCTCTGGAAACACCATATATTTT
15 TRBJ1-5 - TRBV19 - CASSITGSSNQPQHF TGTGCCAGTAGTATCACAGGGAGTAGCAATCAGCCCCAGCATTTT
14 TRBJ1-5 - TRBV4-1 - CASSHSQGFQPQHF TGCGCCAGCAGCCACTCCCAGGGGTTTCAGCCCCAGCATTTT
11 TRBJ2-7 TRBD1 TRBV29-1 - CSVGDSYEQYF TGCAGCGTTGGGGACAGCTACGAGCAGTACTTC
14 TRBJ2-3 TRBD1 TRBV10-3 - CAISDGQGGDTQYF TGTGCCATCAGTGATGGACAGGGGGGGGATACGCAGTATTTT
13 TRBJ1-2 - TRBV7-9 - CASSLDGLYGYTF TGTGCCAGCAGCTTAGACGGCCTCTATGGCTACACCTTC
15 TRBJ1-2 - TRBV2 - CASSEGTAPIGGYTF TGTGCCAGCAGTGAAGGGACAGCGCCCATCGGGGGCTACACCTTC
18 TRBJ1-6 - TRBV6-1 - CASSDGTQGSSYNSPLHF TGTGCCAGCAGTGATGGAACACAGGGTAGCTCCTATAATTCACCCCTCCACTTT
14 TRBJ1-1 - TRBV29-1 once CSVVGSTGDTEAFF TGCAGCGTTGTCGGCTCTACCGGGGACACTGAAGCTTTCTTT
12 TRBJ1-4 - TRBV6-4 - CVPWPSYEKLFF TGTGTTCCTTGGCCCAGCTATGAAAAACTGTTTTTT